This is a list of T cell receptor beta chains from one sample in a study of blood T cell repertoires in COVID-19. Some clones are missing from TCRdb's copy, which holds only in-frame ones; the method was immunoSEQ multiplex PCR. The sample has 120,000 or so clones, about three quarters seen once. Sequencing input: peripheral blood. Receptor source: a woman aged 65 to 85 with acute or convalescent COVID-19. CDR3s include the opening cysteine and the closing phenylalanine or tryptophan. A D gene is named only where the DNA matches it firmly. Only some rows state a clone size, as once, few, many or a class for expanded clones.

DNA: TGTGCCATCAGTGAGTCTACAGGGCTTAACTATGGCTACACCTTC
CDR3: CAISESTGLNYGYTF
size: NA
D: NA
J: TRBJ1-2
V: TRBV10-3

DNA: TGTGCCAGCAGTTACTTGGGACAGACGGGTTCACCCCTCCACTTT
CDR3: CASSYLGQTGSPLHF
size: NA
D: TRBD1
J: TRBJ1-6
V: TRBV6-5

DNA: TGTGCCAGCAGGCTCCCAGGGAACGGCTACACCTTC
CDR3: CASRLPGNGYTF
size: once
D: NA
J: TRBJ1-2
V: TRBV28

DNA: TGCGCCAGCAGCCCGGGGACAGGGCGAGGAAACACCATATATTTT
CDR3: CASSPGTGRGNTIYF
size: NA
D: TRBD1
J: TRBJ1-3
V: TRBV5-1

DNA: TGTGCCAGCACCTCCGGAGCGGGAACGCGCAATGAGCAGTTCTTC
CDR3: CASTSGAGTRNEQFF
size: NA
D: TRBD2
J: TRBJ2-1
V: TRBV5-4

DNA: TGTGCCAGCAGTTCCTGGACAGGAAACTCCTACAATGAGCAGTTCTTC
CDR3: CASSSWTGNSYNEQFF
size: NA
D: TRBD1
J: TRBJ2-1
V: TRBV27

DNA: TGTGCCAGTAGTACGGGACTAGCGGGAGAGACCCAGTACTTC
CDR3: CASSTGLAGETQYF
size: NA
D: TRBD2
J: TRBJ2-5
V: TRBV19

DNA: TGTGCCTGGAGTGTACGGACTAGCGGGAGCTCCCGTGAGCAGTTCTTC
CDR3: CAWSVRTSGSSREQFF
size: NA
D: TRBD2
J: TRBJ2-1
V: TRBV30

DNA: TGTGCCAGCAGCTTAGCGGGACTAGCGAATCTGGGCAACGAGCAGTACTTC
CDR3: CASSLAGLANLGNEQYF
size: NA
D: TRBD2
J: TRBJ2-7
V: TRBV7-9

DNA: TGTGCCAGCAGCTCGGACAGTTTCGGCAATCAGCCCCAGCATTTT
CDR3: CASSSDSFGNQPQHF
size: NA
D: NA
J: TRBJ1-5
V: TRBV7-2

DNA: TGTGCCAGTTGTCGGGGACAGGGGGCAACTGAAGCTTTCTTT
CDR3: CASCRGQGATEAFF
size: many
D: TRBD1
J: TRBJ1-1
V: TRBV6-5

DNA: TGTGCCATCAGTGAGTCGACGGGTCGGGAGACCCAGTACTTC
CDR3: CAISESTGRETQYF
size: NA
D: NA
J: TRBJ2-5
V: TRBV10-3

DNA: TGTGCCAGTAGTATATCCCACCCGGGACAGGGGGCCTACGAGCAGTACTTC
CDR3: CASSISHPGQGAYEQYF
size: few
D: TRBD1
J: TRBJ2-7
V: TRBV19

DNA: TGTGCCAGCAGTTACTCCGGGGGGGACACTGAAGCTTTCTTT
CDR3: CASSYSGGDTEAFF
size: NA
D: NA
J: TRBJ1-1
V: TRBV6-2/TRBV6-3

DNA: TGTGCCAGCAGCTCGGCAGGGGGAGGCGATGAAAAACTGTTTTTT
CDR3: CASSSAGGGDEKLFF
size: NA
D: TRBD1
J: TRBJ1-4
V: TRBV7-6

DNA: TGTGCCAGCAGTTTCAGGGGGCTATTAAATGAGCAGTTCTTC
CDR3: CASSFRGLLNEQFF
size: NA
D: TRBD1
J: TRBJ2-1
V: TRBV28

DNA: TGCAGCGTTGAAATATCCGGGACTAGCGGGAGTTACGAGCAGTACTTC
CDR3: CSVEISGTSGSYEQYF
size: NA
D: TRBD2
J: TRBJ2-7
V: TRBV29-1

DNA: TGTGCCAGCAGTTCAATGCAGACAGGGCACTACGAGCAGTACTTC
CDR3: CASSSMQTGHYEQYF
size: NA
D: TRBD1
J: TRBJ2-7
V: TRBV27

DNA: TGCGCCAGCAGCTTGGGTACAGGGAATGAAAAACTGTTTTTT
CDR3: CASSLGTGNEKLFF
size: NA
D: NA
J: TRBJ1-4
V: TRBV5-1

DNA: TGCGCCAGCAGCCTGGACAGCAACTTTAACTATGGCTACACCTTC
CDR3: CASSLDSNFNYGYTF
size: once
D: NA
J: TRBJ1-2
V: TRBV5-1

DNA: TGTGCCAGCAGCTTGGATTCGGGGAGCTACACCTTC
CDR3: CASSLDSGSYTF
size: NA
D: NA
J: TRBJ1-2
V: TRBV5-8

DNA: TGTGCCAGCAGCTCCGCCCTAGCGGGAGGGTACGAGCAGTACTTC
CDR3: CASSSALAGGYEQYF
size: few
D: TRBD2
J: TRBJ2-7
V: TRBV7-8

DNA: TGTGCCAGCAGTTCACAGGGGGCTAGGCCTGAAGCTTTCTTT
CDR3: CASSSQGARPEAFF
size: NA
D: TRBD1
J: TRBJ1-1
V: TRBV2

DNA: TGTGCCAGCAGTCGCGAGACTAGCGGGATCTATGAGCAGTTCTTC
CDR3: CASSRETSGIYEQFF
size: many
D: TRBD2
J: TRBJ2-1
V: TRBV6-4

DNA: TGTGCCAGCAGGGACTGGACTGGGCGTGAGCAGTACTTC
CDR3: CASRDWTGREQYF
size: NA
D: NA
J: TRBJ2-7
V: TRBV6-5

DNA: TGTGCCAGCAGTGTAATAGCGGGAGTGGCGGGGGAGCTGTTTTTT
CDR3: CASSVIAGVAGELFF
size: few
D: TRBD2
J: TRBJ2-2
V: TRBV2

DNA: TGTGCCAGCAGCGTAACGGTCCGCGAGCAGTACTTC
CDR3: CASSVTVREQYF
size: NA
D: NA
J: TRBJ2-7
V: TRBV9

DNA: TGTGCCAGCAGCTTAGGGGCCGGGACATCTTATTCACCCCTCCACTTT
CDR3: CASSLGAGTSYSPLHF
size: NA
D: NA
J: TRBJ1-6
V: TRBV5-6

DNA: TGTGCCAGCAGCTTAGGAGGGGACAGGAAAACCTATAATTCACCCCTCCACTTT
CDR3: CASSLGGDRKTYNSPLHF
size: NA
D: TRBD1
J: TRBJ1-6
V: TRBV7-8

DNA: TGCGCCAGCAGTCGTGTGAAGGGGAATTTTAACTATGGCTACACCTTC
CDR3: CASSRVKGNFNYGYTF
size: NA
D: NA
J: TRBJ1-2
V: TRBV23-1

DNA: TGTGCCAGCAGTGAACGGGGACATCAGTATTTT
CDR3: CASSERGHQYF
size: NA
D: NA
J: TRBJ2-3
V: TRBV6-1